A single TCR beta chain is shown here with its context. No antigen is known for it. This record comes from a study of identical twins. Study results and limitations: A lower insertion count was a feature of abundant cord blood beta clonotypes, with no such feature in memory repertoires.

TCRdb reanalysed the 5' RACE reads using MiXCR and keeps one entry per CDR3 protein. The profile covers a few hundred thousand distinct CDR3 sequences, with approximately 25% appearing a single time and 2.9% taken by the ten largest. Germline V lookup: CDR1 MGHDK, CDR2 SYGVNS. V was trimmed by 0 bases and J by 3 bases, leaving 3 bases between them. This CDR3 is 12 amino acids long. The sample was also reused in another study, on T cells expressing NK-cell markers.

Specimen: CD4+ T cells sorted from blood. The TCR comes from a woman between 18 and 29 years old in good health. The V call is TRBV25-1, the J call TRBJ2-7, with D unresolved. The CDR3 DNA follows: TGTGCCAGCAGTGAATATCTCTACGAGCAGTACTTC. Translated: CASSEYLYEQYF.